This TCR beta chain was documented in a study of CD8+CD57+ T cells in acquired aplastic anemia. Findings and limits, study-wide: Patients shared some 30 CD8+ CDR3 sequences with controls. Patients versus controls showed no significant CD8+ Simpson's diversity difference.

TCR beta VDJ and CDR3 profiling used genomic DNA as template. TCRdb recomputed calls from the reads with MiXCR, one row per CDR3 protein. Here the sample spans about 190,000 distinct CDR3 sequences, approximately 52% being singletons. Germline CDR1 reads SEHNR; CDR2 reads FQNEAQ (reference sequence). The CDR3 covers 14 residues. The V end was cut by 1 base, the J end by 1 base, with 7 bases between. Concerning this clonotype itself: What it binds is unknown.

The chain carries TRBV7-9 and TRBJ1-2, with D uncertain. The specimen sequenced was sorted CD4+, CD8+, or CD8+CD57+ T cells (not recorded which) from PBMCs. The receptor was derived from a human donor in good health, serving as a control. The CDR3 protein is CASSLGADNYGYTF. CDR3 coding DNA: TGTGCCAGCAGCTTAGGGGCGGATAACTATGGCTACACCTTC. Supplemented by reference TRBV7-9 and TRBJ1-2, the full variable domain reads DTGVSQNPRHKITKRGQNVTFRCDPISEHNRLYWYRQTLGQGPEFLTYFQNEAQLEKSRLLSDRFSAERPKGSFSTLEIQRTEQGDSAMYLCASSLGADNYGYTFGSGTRLTVV.